This TCR beta chain was sequenced in a study of T cell responses to AZD1222 COVID-19 vaccine. Study details: Investigators merged groups given second doses at roughly 4 or roughly 12 weeks.

Study observations and caveats: Among those given AZD1222, only 5 to 7 were seropositive at baseline.

The junction had 13 bases not matched to a gene; V was cut back by 7 bases and J by 8 bases. This CDR3 spans 15 amino acids. Germline CDR1 is MNHEY and CDR2 is SVGAGI. Profiling relied on immunoSEQ multiplex PCR, and the TCRdb table lists in-frame clones only, not all of them. Among about 98,000 clones, roughly 88% were seen once, and the ten largest hold 4.5% to 6%. A note on this clone: The antigen is unknown.

The rearrangement links TRBV6-5 to TRBJ2-1, with 8 bases aligning to TRBD2. The source of this sequence is an adult in good health. Material: peripheral blood, obtained on day 0 of AZD1222 vaccination. The CDR3 region has the DNA TGTGCCAGCATCCCTCCGGGAGGGCCCATGGATGAGCAGTTCTTC. Amino acids: CASIPPGGPMDEQFF.